The subject of this entry is one T cell receptor beta chain. The sample is drawn from a study of OX40 agonist ivuxolimab in advanced cancers. Germline assignment: CDR1 SGDLS and CDR2 YYNGEE. The CDR3 is 18 amino acids. Trimming cost V 0 bases and J 1 base, with 18 bases left between them. Produced via immunoSEQ multiplex PCR; TCRdb's table is partial and in-frame only. The sample contains about 98,000 clones, 75% to 90% of which appear only once. The genes are TRBV9 and TRBJ2-3; D call uncertain. This sample comprised CD4+ or CD8+ T cells sorted from blood, obtained in a trial of the OX40 agonist ivuxolimab. The clonotype comes from an adult with an advanced solid tumor such as melanoma, head and neck, liver or kidney cancer. The CDR3 DNA follows: TGTGCCAGCAGCGTAGCGGCAGGACCCCACGATGGCACAGATACGCAGTATTTT. As protein: CASSVAAGPHDGTDTQYF. Supplemented by reference TRBV9 and TRBJ2-3, the full variable domain reads DSGVTQTPKHLITATGQRVTLRCSPRSGDLSVYWYQQSLDQGLQFLIQYYNGEERAKGNILERFSAQQFPDLHSELNLSSLELGDSALYFCASSVAAGPHDGTDTQYFGPGTRLTVL.